This T cell receptor beta chain was found in a study of early T cells in non-severe SARS-CoV-2 infection (dated by TCRdb to about 2021). Background for the entire study: Bulk RNA from unsorted whole blood was used for TCR sequencing, so alpha and beta chains could not be paired. Paper-wide results and their limitations: VDJdb matching was skewed toward anti-spike CD8 responses, so virus-specific expansions were likely underestimated and private and CD4 specificities were missed.

The library was built by means of 5' RACE. For sequencing, a NextSeq 500 was employed. To correct for sequencing error and PCR bias, the TCR library protocol tagged individual cDNA molecules with unique molecular identifiers. Sequencing covered both TCR alpha and beta chains, and within each sample the abundances of alpha and beta sequences were tightly co-correlated. The study's own analysis went as follows. Decombinator V4 was used to annotate the V gene, J gene and CDR3 of the TCR sequences. Expanded TCRs were defined as changing significantly between any two time points under a Poisson model with p below 0.0001. TCR abundances were normalised to the total number of TCRs sequenced in each sample and reported as counts per million. MAIT TCRs were defined by TRAV1-2 paired with TRAJ12, TRAJ20 or TRAJ33, and iNKT TCRs by TRAV10 paired with TRAJ18. VDJdb, accessed on 1 November 2021, was searched for TCRs annotated for CMV, EBV and SARS-CoV-2, and TCRs annotated for more than one antigen were excluded. TCRdb itself trimmed the public reads at Q25 with fastp, ran MiXCR and retained productive beta chains. Rows matching on CDR3 protein sequence are summarized as one entry with the most common DNA and genes. The V and J calls shown here were made by TCRdb, not taken from the authors' results. The sample table holds tens of thousands of distinct CDR3 sequences, of which roughly 10% were seen once. The top ten clones comprise 10% of the sample.

From the cysteine through the phenylalanine, the CDR3 covers 13 amino acids. Just the 39-base CDR3 DNA is kept, in frame starting at base 1. In the germline V gene, CDR1 corresponds to SGHAT and CDR2 to FQNNGV. The study was a case-control design nested within a healthcare worker cohort in London, UK, with weekly nasopharyngeal swab PCR tests and blood sampling. Healthcare workers were recruited during the week of the UK lockdown, between 23 and 31 March 2020, and followed weekly for up to about 15 weeks. This clonotype was observed many times. Its recognized antigen is unknown. At one end the junction does not follow the germline gene, possibly because of a read error.

The source is an adult who was a healthcare worker with PCR-confirmed SARS-CoV-2 infection or an uninfected control (not recorded which). The chain uses TRBV11-2 and TRBJ2-4; tentative D gene TRBD2, with 6 bases matching. Input material: whole blood. The DNA sequence is TGTGCCAGTAGCTCCGGGACTTACGACATTCAGTACTTC. Its protein is CASSSGTYDIQYF. Full variable domain (CDR3 extended with the reference TRBV11-2 and TRBJ2-4 proteins): EAGVAQSPRYKIIEKRQSVAFWCNPISGHATLYWYQQILGQGPKLLIQFQNNGVVDDSQLPKDRFSAERLKGVDSTLKIQPAKLEDSAVYLCASSSGTYDIQYFGAGTRLSVL.